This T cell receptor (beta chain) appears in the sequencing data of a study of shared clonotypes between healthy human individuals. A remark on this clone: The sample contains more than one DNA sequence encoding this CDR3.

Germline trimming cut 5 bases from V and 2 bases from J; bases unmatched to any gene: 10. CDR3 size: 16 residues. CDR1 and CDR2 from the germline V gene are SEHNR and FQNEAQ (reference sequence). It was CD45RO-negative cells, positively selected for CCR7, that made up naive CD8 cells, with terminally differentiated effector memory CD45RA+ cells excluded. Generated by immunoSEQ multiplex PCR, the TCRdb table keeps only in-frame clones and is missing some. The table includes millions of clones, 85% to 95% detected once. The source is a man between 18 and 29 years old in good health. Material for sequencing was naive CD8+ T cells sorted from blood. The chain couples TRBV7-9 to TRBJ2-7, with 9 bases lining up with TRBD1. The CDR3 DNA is TGTGCCAGCAGCCAGGGGCCGGGACAGGGTACCTACGAGCAGTACTTC. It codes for CASSQGPGQGTYEQYF.